The rows below give T cell receptor beta chains drawn from one sample of a study of cytotoxic CD8 clonotypes in ibrutinib-treated CLL. The assay was immunoSEQ multiplex PCR, and TCRdb's table has in-frame clones only and misses some. The profile shows approximately 140,000 clones, around 90% of them singletons. This sample comprised PBMCs, obtained after 12 months of ibrutinib treatment. Receptor source: a human donor with chronic lymphocytic leukemia. The CDR3 runs from the conserved cysteine through the conserved F or W. D genes are given only for firm matches.

TRBV28	.	TRBJ1-1	CASINPGVNTEAFF
TRBV7-9	TRBD2	TRBJ2-1	CASTTLAGGSYNEQFF
TRBV4-3	.	TRBJ1-2	CASSQDRSRVYGYTF
TRBV20-1	.	TRBJ2-7	CSAARGPQYF
TRBV27	TRBD1	TRBJ2-2	CASRPRGIYNTGELFF
TRBV5-1	.	TRBJ2-2	CASSRLGERAGGGELFF
TRBV25-1	.	TRBJ2-6	CASSDWTATGANVLTF
TRBV7-8	.	TRBJ2-7	CASKPTLLSRTPRYEQYF
TRBV19	.	TRBJ2-3	CASSIGGTPITDTQYF
TRBV19	.	TRBJ2-7	CASSIIRSGTAYEQYF
TRBV11-2	TRBD2	TRBJ2-7	CASRSTSGSSEQYF
TRBV14	TRBD1	TRBJ2-7	CASNLGTGFPYEQYF
TRBV18	.	TRBJ1-2	CASSPSVDYGYTF
TRBV27	.	TRBJ2-7	CASSLEPGYEQYF
TRBV4-2	.	TRBJ2-1	CASSQEYDEGYNEQFF
TRBV5-4	.	TRBJ2-2	CASSPKVGELFF
TRBV28	TRBD1	TRBJ2-2	CASSLQGANTGELFF
TRBV6-8	TRBD1	TRBJ2-7	CASSYSIRDRGIIEQYF
TRBV15	TRBD1	TRBJ2-1	CATSSPNRDRGNEQFF
TRBV27	TRBD1	TRBJ2-7	CASSPWTGPYEQYF
TRBV25-1	.	TRBJ1-4	CAAGGPTNEKLFF
TRBV19	.	TRBJ2-7	CASSISEQYF
TRBV13	.	TRBJ2-1	CASSLEANEQFF
TRBV18	.	TRBJ1-1	CASSPPAGSNTEAFF
TRBV5-4	.	TRBJ1-4	CASSLSSGLNEKLFF
TRBV2	.	TRBJ2-3	CASRLVSTDTQYF
TRBV6-6	TRBD2	TRBJ2-1	CASKAPGLAYDEQFF
TRBV28	TRBD2	TRBJ2-4	CASRRGAQNIQYF
TRBV30	.	.	CAWSVQGIHEQYF
TRBV29-1	.	TRBJ1-4	CSVEDRTNEKLFF
TRBV28	.	TRBJ2-7	CASSLKGLGEQYF
TRBV7-9	.	TRBJ2-5	CASSAGSGRGRAWMTQYF
TRBV11-2	.	TRBJ1-4	CASSLGWGSSEKLFF
TRBV28	.	TRBJ2-6	CASSLGLSGANVLTF
TRBV29-1	.	TRBJ2-7	CSVAGLRYEQYF
TRBV7-9	TRBD1	TRBJ1-1	CASSHKRTGTSTEAFF
TRBV19	TRBD1	TRBJ2-3	CASQTGQGTDTQYF
TRBV30	.	TRBJ2-3	CAWEGGAPTDTQYF
TRBV9	.	TRBJ1-1	CASSVGILNTEAFF
TRBV28	TRBD1	TRBJ2-2	CASSFDRGIFGELFF
TRBV5-1	TRBD2	TRBJ2-7	CASSLALAGTQEQYF
TRBV7-9	TRBD2	TRBJ2-1	CASSLAGDSYNEQFF
TRBV6-5	.	.	CASSPGHSSYEQYF
TRBV19	.	TRBJ2-2	CASSIGFHTGELFF
TRBV6-1	TRBD2	TRBJ2-7	CASSAGLAGGFYEQYF
TRBV18	.	TRBJ2-1	CASSAPVGEQFF
TRBV7-2	.	TRBJ2-7	CASSPARLGQYF
TRBV28	.	TRBJ2-7	CASSKSSGPPPYEQYF
TRBV27	TRBD1	TRBJ1-2	CASSLQGARYGYTF
TRBV5-1	TRBD1	TRBJ2-7	CASSQLDRGVSYEQYF
TRBV19	TRBD2	TRBJ2-5	CASSIGAGVRETQYF
TRBV11-3	.	TRBJ2-3	CASSLEGTSSASTQYF
TRBV7-2	.	TRBJ1-1	CASSRQDMNTEAFF
TRBV10-3	TRBD2	TRBJ2-2	CATGLAGGGTGELFF
TRBV15	.	TRBJ1-5	CATSRTRGSNQPQHF
TRBV19	.	TRBJ2-2	CASSIQISNTGELFF
TRBV20-1	.	TRBJ1-4	CSVGGSEKLFF
TRBV18	TRBD1	TRBJ1-2	CASSPRQGDGYTF
TRBV9	.	TRBJ2-1	CASSVGGASLYNEQFF
TRBV5-8	.	TRBJ2-3	CASSPKRQASDTQYF